Following are 5 T cell receptor beta chains from one sample sequenced in a study of neurological immune-mediated disorders. TCRdb re-analysed the 5' RACE reads in MiXCR, keeping a single row per CDR3 protein. In the table there are about 62,000 distinct CDR3 sequences, under 5.5% of which are singletons. Sequencing was carried out using PBMCs. Receptor source: a woman between 50 and 59 years old with multiple sclerosis.

In regard to this clonotype: Possible read error: a much larger clone is one base away. The chain joins TRBV28 to TRBJ2-3; the D gene is possibly TRBD1 (5 bases). This CDR3 contains 15 residues. Germline values: CDR1 MDHEN, CDR2 SYDVKM. Trimming took 3 bases from V and 0 from J, leaving 10 bases between them. This CDR3 is CASSFSAGSTDTQYF. The CDR3 DNA is TGTGCCAGCAGTTTCTCGGCAGGGAGCACAGATACGCAGTATTTT.

This clonotype has ten or more counts. The chain combines TRBV7-2 with TRBJ2-2; D is unclear. V dropped 0 bases and J dropped 3 bases, with 5 bases sitting between them. This CDR3 region has 14 residues. Germline V gene sequence: CDR1 SGHTA, CDR2 FQGNSA. In DNA, the CDR3 is TGTGCCAGCAGCTTAGCTTTGGACACCGGGGAGCTGTTTTTT. Protein: CASSLALDTGELFF.

This clonotype was observed at least ten times. V usage is TRBV24-1 and J usage is TRBJ1-5; 7 nucleotides agree with TRBD1. Germline V lookup: CDR1 KGHDR, CDR2 SFDVKD. J lost 4 bases, V lost 9 bases, and 20 bases had no gene match. The CDR3 sequence is 18 residues long. The CDR3 here is CATYFYKGGKPLNQPQHF. The CDR3 bases are TGTGCCACCTACTTTTATAAAGGGGGCAAGCCATTAAATCAGCCCCAGCATTTT.

This clonotype was found a few times. This chain uses TRBV4-1 with TRBJ2-5, with D possibly being TRBD2 (6 bases). Looked up from germline, CDR1 is MGHRA and CDR2 is YSYEKL. V was shortened by 0 bases and J by 3 bases, with 11 bases between the two germline ends. The CDR3 has 15 amino acids. DNA of the CDR3: TGCGCCAGCAGCCAAGAGGGGCGGGGTGAAGAGACCCAGTACTTC. This translates into CASSQEGRGEETQYF.

This clonotype was observed at least ten times. The chain couples TRBV5-6 to TRBJ1-1; tentatively, D is TRBD1 (5 bases). Germline CDR1 is SGHDT and CDR2 is YYEEEE. The CDR3 has 14 residues. V lost 2 bases, J lost 4 bases, and 12 bases lay in between. Written as DNA, the CDR3 is TGTGCCAGCAGCTTTGGCCTCGGGGCCACTGAAGCTTTCTTT. It is translated as CASSFGLGATEAFF.